What follows describes a single TCR beta chain. This record belongs to a study of blood T cell repertoires in COVID-19. The overall study: Researchers got acute and convalescent COVID-19 samples from the United States, Italy and Spain. T cells, B-cell-depleted T cells, or PBMCs provided the cDNA or gDNA that served as material.

Authors' processing steps: Amplification of reference gene primers was used by the study to estimate nucleated cell counts. Sequencing was performed with immunoSEQ multiplex PCR; in TCRdb, only in-frame clones are kept and a portion is missing. Clone size and V and J calls were adopted from that table, with D and trimming inferred from the DNA. The table shows around 270,000 clones, with 88% occurring only once. Germline CDR1 reads SGHVS; CDR2 reads FNYEAQ. This CDR3 region has 16 residues. V was pared by 1 base and J by 4 bases, with 8 bases of the junction left unmatched. The rearrangement uses TRBV7-6 and TRBJ2-3, with 7 bases matching TRBD2. Sequencing was carried out using peripheral blood. This TCR came from a man aged 60 to 75 who had recovered from COVID-19. CDR3 DNA sequence: TGTGCCAGCAGCTTAGGGAACGGACTAGTGCCAGATACGCAGTATTTT. Protein product: CASSLGNGLVPDTQYF.